This T cell receptor beta chain was documented in a study of T cell repertoires in cytomegalovirus infection (dated by TCRdb to about 2019). Broadly, across the study: Recently identified HLA-C-restricted CMV epitopes, whose presentation resists viral immunomodulation, were targeted by peptide stimulations together with well-studied HLA-B-restricted epitopes. The HLA type of each donor mattered for the analysis, because public TCR beta signatures pointed to carriage of CMV infection along with the matching HLA type. Beyond this particular receptor, the publication reports: In both this cohort and an independent approximately 350-donor cohort, the cumulative frequency of public TCR beta family members distinguished carriers of CMV infection plus the relevant HLA type. The ex vivo response was dominated by HLA-C-restricted CMV-specific TCR beta clonotypes, which also provided the single most frequent clonotype in two of eight donors.

Turning to this clonotype: It has no known antigen specificity. The junction and the germline gene differ at one end; a read error may be behind it.

The treatment or condition label corresponds to: in vitro stimulation with specific CMV peptide epitopes to enrich CMV-specific T cells. TCRdb records Illumina HiSeq 1500 as the sequencer. TCRdb cleaned the public reads at Q25 with fastp, built clones with MiXCR and kept in-frame beta chains. Rows are unified per CDR3 protein, each entry keeping the most common DNA and genes. The sample data list hundreds of thousands of distinct CDR3 sequences, and approximately 46% of these were observed just once. The ten largest make up around 44% of the sample. CDR1 and CDR2, looked up from the germline V gene (reference sequence), are SEHNR and FQNEAQ. The CDR3 starts with the cysteine, ends with the phenylalanine, and has 15 residues. Only the CDR3 portion is preserved as DNA: 45 bases, with reading frame beginning at the first base.

The source material was cultured PBMCs, sampled from culture after CMV antigen stimulation. The clonotype comes from a human donor in good health (CMV status not recorded). Some clones in this sample may be carry-over from other donors' samples. The chain couples TRBV7-9 to TRBJ2-1, with 9 junctional bases fitting TRBD2. The CDR3 has the sequence CASTLGGRGGYEQFF. The nucleotide sequence is TGTGCCAGCACCTTAGGCGGGAGGGGGGGGTATGAGCAGTTCTTC.